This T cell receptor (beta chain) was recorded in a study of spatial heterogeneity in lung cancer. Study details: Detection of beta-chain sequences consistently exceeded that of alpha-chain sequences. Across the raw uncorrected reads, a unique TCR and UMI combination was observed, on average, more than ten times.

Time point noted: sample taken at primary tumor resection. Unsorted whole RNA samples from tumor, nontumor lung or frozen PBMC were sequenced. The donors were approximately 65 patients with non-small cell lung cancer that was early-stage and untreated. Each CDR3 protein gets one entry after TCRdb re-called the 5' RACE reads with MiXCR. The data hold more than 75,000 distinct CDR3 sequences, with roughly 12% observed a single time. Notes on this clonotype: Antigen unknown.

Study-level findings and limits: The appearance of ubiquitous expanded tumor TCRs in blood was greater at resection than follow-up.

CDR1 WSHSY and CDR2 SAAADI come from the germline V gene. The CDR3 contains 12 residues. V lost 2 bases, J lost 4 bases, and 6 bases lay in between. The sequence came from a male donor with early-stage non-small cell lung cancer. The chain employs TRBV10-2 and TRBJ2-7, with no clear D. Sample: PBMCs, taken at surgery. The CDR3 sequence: CASSEMAYEQYF. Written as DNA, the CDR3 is TGCGCCAGCAGTGAGATGGCGTACGAGCAGTACTTC.